A single sample is the source of the 18 T cell receptor beta chains below, sequenced in a study of OX40 agonist ivuxolimab in advanced cancers. The data were produced by immunoSEQ multiplex PCR, yet TCRdb's version contains in-frame clones alone and is incomplete. The data show 80,000 to 100,000 clones, with roughly 90% seen just once and approximately 0.3% held by the top ten. Specimen: CD4+ or CD8+ T cells sorted from blood, collected in a trial of the OX40 agonist ivuxolimab. The origin of the receptors is an adult with an advanced solid tumor such as melanoma, head and neck, liver or kidney cancer.

This chain uses TRBV21-1 with TRBJ2-3. TRBV21-1 is flagged as a pseudogene. The length of the CDR3 is 11 residues. CDR3 nucleotides: TGTGCCAGCAGCAAGGAAGATACGCAGTATTTT. Amino acid sequence: CASSKEDTQYF.

The rearrangement links TRBV18 to TRBJ2-3; D remains unclear. Trimming took 2 bases from V and 8 from J, leaving 20 bases between them. The CDR3 contains 16 residues. Germline V gene sequence: CDR1 KGHSH, CDR2 LQKENI. The CDR3 is CASSPRSAAVIGTQYF. In nucleotides, the CDR3 is TGTGCCAGCTCACCAAGGTCGGCGGCTGTCATAGGTACGCAGTATTTT.

The chain joins TRBV7-8 to TRBJ2-1; 9 positions agree with TRBD1. Germline loops: CDR1 SGHVS, CDR2 FQNEAQ. The CDR3 is 16 residues long. V was clipped by 2 bases and J by 4 bases; unmatched bases: 6. CDR3 sequence (DNA): TGTGCCAGCAGCTTACCGGGACAGGGTATTTACAATGAGCAGTTCTTC. Translation: CASSLPGQGIYNEQFF.

V gene TRBV18 combines with J gene TRBJ1-3; tentatively, D is TRBD1 (5 bases). The CDR3 has 15 amino acids. V gave up 2 bases and J gave up 0 bases, with 8 bases separating them. The germline V gene encodes CDR1 KGHSH and CDR2 LQKENI. In DNA, the CDR3 is TGTGCCAGCTCACCAGGGGCCCTCTCTGGAAACACCATATATTTT. The encoded protein is CASSPGALSGNTIYF.

The chain combines TRBV18 with TRBJ2-7; D is perhaps TRBD1 (6 bases). The V end lost 6 bases, the J end lost 3 bases, and 15 bases lay between the germline ends. Germline V gene lookup returns CDR1 KGHSH and CDR2 LQKENI. The length of the CDR3 is 14 residues. CDR3: CASSLDSGGYEQYF. CDR3 bases: TGTGCCAGCTCCCTGGACAGTGGAGGCTACGAGCAGTACTTC.

This chain links TRBV7-2 with TRBJ2-3, with TRBD2 matching over 7 bases. The V segment lost 5 bases and the J segment 4 bases; nucleotides outside the gene matches: 18. Germline lookup yields CDR1 SGHTA and CDR2 FQGNSA. The CDR3 runs to 18 residues. Written as DNA, the CDR3 is TGTGCCAGCAGCCTCCCGTGGGGGGGGGAGGGCCTCGCAGATACGCAGTATTTT. Its translation: CASSLPWGGEGLADTQYF.

The chain links TRBV6-5 to TRBJ2-7; 8 positions match TRBD2. After removal of 2 bases from V and 4 bases from J, the junction contained 10 bases not matched to a gene. The CDR3 length is 16 residues. The germline gives CDR1 MNHEY, CDR2 SVGAGI. The chain's CDR3 is CASSYGSGGRSYEQYF. The DNA of the CDR3 is TGTGCCAGCAGTTACGGGAGTGGCGGGAGGTCTTACGAGCAGTACTTC.

CDR3 nucleotide sequence: TGTGCCAGCAGTTATTATCTGGGTTCGTCCAATGAGCAGTTCTTC. Amino acids: CASSYYLGSSNEQFF. The rearrangement uses TRBV6-6 and TRBJ2-1; no clear D gene. The CDR3 is 15 amino acids. The V and J ends lost 3 bases and 6 bases respectively, with 15 bases between them. Germline loops: CDR1 MNHNY, CDR2 SVGAGI (reference sequence).

The chain uses TRBV5-6 and TRBJ2-7, with D tentatively TRBD2 (5 bases). V shed 2 bases and J shed 5 bases, with 17 bases lying between them. The germline V gene encodes CDR1 SGHDT and CDR2 YYEEEE. This CDR3 has 15 amino acids. The CDR3 is CASSLERGPTHEQYF. CDR3 in DNA: TGTGCCAGCAGCTTAGAACGCGGGCCTACCCACGAGCAGTACTTC.

The chain uses TRBV7-2 and TRBJ2-5; D is unclear. Looked up from germline, CDR1 is SGHTA and CDR2 is FQGNSA. V lost 1 base and J lost 5, with 5 bases in between. The CDR3 sequence is 12 residues long. CDR3 sequence: CASSLVGETQYF. CDR3 sequence (DNA): TGTGCCAGCAGCTTAGTCGGGGAGACCCAGTACTTC.

The CDR3 bases are TGTGCCAGCAGCCTACAGGGGGAGAAAGAGACCCAGTACTTC. Protein product: CASSLQGEKETQYF. The gene calls are TRBV7-9 and TRBJ2-5; 8 bases match TRBD1. The CDR3 extends over 14 amino acids. The J segment lost 3 bases and the V segment lost 5 bases, leaving 5 bases of the junction unmatched. CDR1 and CDR2 (germline): SEHNR, FQNEAQ (reference sequence). Together with reference TRBV7-9 and TRBJ2-5, the CDR3 gives the full variable domain: DTGVSQNPRHKITKRGQNVTFRCDPISEHNRLYWYRQTLGQGPEFLTYFQNEAQLEKSRLLSDRFSAERPKGSFSTLEIQRTEQGDSAMYLCASSLQGEKETQYFGPGTRLLVL.

The rearrangement joins TRBV9 to TRBJ2-2; the match to TRBD1 covers 8 bases. The CDR3 has 18 residues. V was pared by 0 bases and J by 5 bases, with 12 bases of the junction left unmatched. Looked up from germline, CDR1 is SGDLS and CDR2 is YYNGEE. The CDR3 bases are TGTGCCAGCAGCGTAGGAGACAGGGGCGGGATAACTACCGGGGAGCTGTTTTTT. It yields the protein CASSVGDRGGITTGELFF. The variable domain in full, completed from reference TRBV9 and TRBJ2-2, reads DSGVTQTPKHLITATGQRVTLRCSPRSGDLSVYWYQQSLDQGLQFLIQYYNGEERAKGNILERFSAQQFPDLHSELNLSSLELGDSALYFCASSVGDRGGITTGELFFGEGSRLTVL.

The V call is TRBV4-2, the J call TRBJ2-3, with D tentatively TRBD2 (6 bases). The V and J ends lost 0 bases and 4 bases respectively, with 11 bases between them. Germline CDR1 reads LGHNA; CDR2 reads YNFKEQ. CDR3 length equals 15 residues. CDR3 sequence (DNA): TGTGCCAGCAGCCAAGATGGGCGGGACGCAGATACGCAGTATTTT. As protein: CASSQDGRDADTQYF.

J is TRBJ2-5 and V is TRBV7-8, with 9 bases that match TRBD1. Germline V CDR1 and CDR2: SGHVS, FQNEAQ. This CDR3 comprises 15 residues. The V segment lost 1 base and the J segment 5 bases; nucleotides outside the gene matches: 5. The CDR3 sequence is CASSLGQGGRETQYF. The DNA of the CDR3 is TGTGCCAGCAGCTTAGGACAGGGGGGGAGGGAGACCCAGTACTTC.

The chain joins TRBV7-6 to TRBJ2-2; 9 nucleotides align to TRBD1. V shed 0 bases and J 6 bases; nucleotides not matched to a gene: 5. The CDR3 contains 16 residues. Germline CDR1 is SGHVS and CDR2 is FNYEAQ. CDR3 DNA: TGTGCCAGCAGCTTAGCGGGGGACAGGGCTTCCGGGGAGCTGTTTTTT. It codes for CASSLAGDRASGELFF.

Points on this clone: The same CDR3 also results from other DNA sequences found in this sample. The V gene is TRBV5-1, the J gene TRBJ2-2, with D uncertain. In germline, CDR1 is SGHRS, CDR2 YFSETQ. Trimming pared 0 bases from V and 0 bases from J, leaving 3 bases between. This CDR3 comprises 14 residues. The CDR3 spells CASSLAPNTGELFF. The CDR3 DNA reads TGCGCCAGCAGCTTGGCGCCGAACACCGGGGAGCTGTTTTTT.

This CDR3 is CASSGGTGVRETQYF. CDR3 sequence (DNA): TGTGCCAGCAGCGGAGGGACAGGCGTTCGAGAGACCCAGTACTTC. V is TRBV9 and J is TRBJ2-5; TRBD1 agrees at 8 bases. CDR1 SGDLS and CDR2 YYNGEE come from the germline V gene. This CDR3 contains 15 residues. V trimming: 3 bases; J trimming: 4 bases; junction bases outside the gene matches: 8.

The chain has TRBV2 and TRBJ1-4; tentatively, D is TRBD1 (6 bases). Trimming removed 2 bases at V and 7 bases at J, with 11 bases between. This CDR3 is built from 14 residues. The germline gives CDR1 SNHLY, CDR2 FYNNEI. This CDR3 reads CASSEWGRGEKLFF. Here the CDR3 DNA reads TGTGCCAGCAGTGAATGGGGCAGGGGTGAAAAACTGTTTTTT.